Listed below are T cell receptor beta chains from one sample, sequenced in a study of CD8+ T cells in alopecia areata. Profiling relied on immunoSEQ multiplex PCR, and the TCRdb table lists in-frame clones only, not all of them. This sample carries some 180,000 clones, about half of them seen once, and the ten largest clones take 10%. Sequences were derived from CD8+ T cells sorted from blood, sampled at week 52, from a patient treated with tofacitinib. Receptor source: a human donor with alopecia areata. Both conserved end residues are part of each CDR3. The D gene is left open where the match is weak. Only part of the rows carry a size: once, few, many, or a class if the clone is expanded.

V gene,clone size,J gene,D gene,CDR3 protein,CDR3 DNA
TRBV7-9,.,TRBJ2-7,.,CASGDGPYEQYF,TGTGCCAGCGGAGACGGGCCCTACGAGCAGTACTTC
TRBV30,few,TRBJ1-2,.,CAWAGVRGYTF,TGTGCCTGGGCTGGAGTTCGCGGCTACACCTTC
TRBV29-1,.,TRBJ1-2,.,CSFLGEQGSRYGYTF,TGCAGCTTCCTGGGGGAACAGGGCTCACGCTATGGCTACACCTTC
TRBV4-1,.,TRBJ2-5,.,CASSRRSETQETQYF,TGCGCCAGCAGCCGCAGATCTGAGACCCAAGAGACCCAGTACTTC
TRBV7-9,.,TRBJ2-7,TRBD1,CASSLTGGDDEQYF,TGTGCCAGCAGCTTAACAGGGGGCGACGACGAGCAGTACTTC
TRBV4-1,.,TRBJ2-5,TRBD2,CASSQDTGGGAAETQYF,TGCGCCAGCAGCCAAGATACTGGCGGGGGGGCCGCAGAGACCCAGTACTTC
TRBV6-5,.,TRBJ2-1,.,CASSYEGFTYNEQFF,TGTGCCAGCAGTTACGAGGGTTTCACCTACAATGAGCAGTTCTTC
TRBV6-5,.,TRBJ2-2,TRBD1,CASSPGTDFSGELFF,TGTGCCAGCAGTCCCGGGACAGACTTTTCCGGGGAGCTGTTTTTT
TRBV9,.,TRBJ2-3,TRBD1,CASSFRDRDTDTQYF,TGTGCCAGCAGCTTCCGGGACAGGGACACAGATACGCAGTATTTT
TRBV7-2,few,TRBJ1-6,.,CASSLGHLGPNSPLHF,TGTGCCAGCAGCTTAGGACATCTCGGGCCTAATTCACCCCTCCACTTT
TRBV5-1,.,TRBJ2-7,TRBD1,CASRGNWDSSYEQYF,TGCGCCAGCAGAGGGAATTGGGACAGTTCCTACGAGCAGTACTTC
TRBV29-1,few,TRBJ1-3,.,CSVGSGNTIYF,TGCAGCGTCGGCTCTGGAAACACCATATATTTT
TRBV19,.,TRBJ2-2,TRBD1,CASSLLPGGATGELFF,TGTGCCAGTAGTCTTCTCCCAGGGGGCGCAACCGGGGAGCTGTTTTTT
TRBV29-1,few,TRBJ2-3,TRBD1,CSGQTGPVGDTQYF,TGCAGCGGCCAGACAGGGCCGGTTGGAGATACGCAGTATTTT
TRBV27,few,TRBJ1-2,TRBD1,CASSFTGGYGYTF,TGTGCCAGCAGTTTTACAGGGGGCTATGGCTACACCTTC
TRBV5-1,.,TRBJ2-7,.,CASSFRDSRFYEQYF,TGCGCCAGCAGCTTTCGCGATTCTCGATTCTACGAGCAGTACTTC
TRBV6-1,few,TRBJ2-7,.,CASWGFGEQYF,TGTGCCAGCTGGGGTTTTGGCGAGCAGTACTTC
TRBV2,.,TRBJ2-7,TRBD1,CASGTGSNEQYF,TGTGCCAGCGGGACAGGGTCGAACGAGCAGTACTTC
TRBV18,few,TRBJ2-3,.,CASSPGDTQYF,TGTGCCAGCTCACCGGGAGATACGCAGTATTTT
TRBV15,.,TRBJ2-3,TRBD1,CATSGQGFTDTQYF,TGTGCCACCAGTGGACAGGGGTTCACAGATACGCAGTATTTT
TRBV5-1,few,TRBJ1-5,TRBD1,CASSPTGVSNQPQHF,TGCGCCAGCAGCCCGACAGGGGTTAGCAATCAGCCCCAGCATTTT
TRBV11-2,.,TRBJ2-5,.,CASSKAQGWETQYF,TGTGCCAGCAGCAAGGCACAGGGATGGGAGACCCAGTACTTC
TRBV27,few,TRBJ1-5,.,CASSLLGTGNQPQHF,TGTGCCAGCAGTTTACTGGGGACTGGCAATCAGCCCCAGCATTTT
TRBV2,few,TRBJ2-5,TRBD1,CAGQGGNTGGRETQYF,TGTGCCGGACAGGGGGGTAATACCGGCGGGAGAGAGACCCAGTACTTC
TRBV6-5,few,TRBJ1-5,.,CASSTEGDQPQHF,TGTGCCAGCAGTACTGAAGGGGATCAGCCCCAGCATTTT